This T cell receptor (beta chain) was recovered during a study of vaccination effects on CD4 cells after COVID-19. Between the trimmed V and J ends, which lost 4 bases and 4 bases, there was a span of 7 bases. Germline assignment: CDR1 MRHNA and CDR2 SNTAGT. This CDR3 comprises 12 residues. After less than 11 days in culture, the CD4+ T cells were isolated. It was two doses of either the BNT162b2 or mRNA-1273 vaccine that participants received. Half-medium replacement with IL-2 medium occurred on days 3 and 7. Some clones are missing from TCRdb's copy, which holds only in-frame ones; the method was immunoSEQ multiplex PCR. The table lists around 50,000 clones, under 80% of them singletons. As for this clone: Its specificity is not known.

This receptor was obtained from a human donor who received a COVID-19 vaccine. This chain uses TRBV6-4 with TRBJ1-2; possible D gene TRBD1, 5 bases. The source material was CD4+ T cells from PBMCs cultured without peptide, sampled after COVID-19 vaccination. The chain's CDR3 is CASSGTSYGYTF. CDR3 bases: TGTGCCAGCAGTGGGACATCCTATGGCTACACCTTC.